The 16 T cell receptor beta chains below were found in one sample sequenced in a study of blood T cells in healthy people across ages. Next came a second PCR, run for about 7 to 12 cycles, which used a sample-barcoded 5' primer along with a J-beta primer mix. Each CDR3 protein gets one entry after TCRdb re-called the 5' RACE reads with MiXCR. The data show over 450,000 distinct CDR3 sequences, with more than 20% seen just once and less than 9% held by the top ten. The data were also submitted as part of a second study, on T cells of mothers and their children.

Material: blood. The receptors shown here come from a boy aged 10-17 years in good health.

The V and J genes are TRBV20-1 and TRBJ2-5, with D possibly matching TRBD2 (6 bases). CDR1 DFQATT and CDR2 SNEGSKA come from the germline V gene (reference sequence). V lost 4 bases and J lost 3, with 6 bases in between. The CDR3 consists of 11 residues. The CDR3 reads CSAIAEETQYF. The DNA of the CDR3 is TGCAGTGCTATAGCGGAAGAGACCCAGTACTTC.

This clonotype appeared a few times. The chain uses TRBV20-1 and TRBJ2-1; TRBD2 agrees at 9 bases. The CDR3 spans 15 residues. The trim removed 6 bases at V and 0 bases at J, leaving 6 bases unmatched. Germline-derived CDR1 and CDR2 are DFQATT and SNEGSKA (reference sequence). The CDR3 reads CSASRLAVSYNEQFF. The DNA of the CDR3 is TGCAGTGCGAGCCGACTAGCGGTCTCCTACAATGAGCAGTTCTTC.

Only a few counts were recorded for this clonotype. V is TRBV9 and J is TRBJ2-1; TRBD2 matches at 13 bases. V dropped 4 bases and J dropped 2; count of bases not matched to a gene: 6. CDR1 and CDR2 (germline): SGDLS, YYNGEE. The CDR3 runs to 17 residues. CDR3 residues: CASSPRLAGGPYNEQFF. In DNA form, the CDR3 reads TGTGCCAGCAGCCCCCGACTAGCGGGGGGCCCCTACAATGAGCAGTTCTTC.

The rearrangement links TRBV7-9 to TRBJ2-2, with 8 bases aligning to TRBD2. The CDR3 loop spans 16 amino acids. Germline V lookup: CDR1 SEHNR, CDR2 FQNEAQ (reference sequence). V lost 5 bases, J lost 0 bases, and 5 bases stayed unmatched. The CDR3 nucleotides read TGTGCCAGCAGCGACCGGCGGGGGGCGAACACCGGGGAGCTGTTTTTT. It encodes CASSDRRGANTGELFF.

The chain recombines TRBV20-1 with TRBJ1-2, with D unclear. CDR1 is DFQATT and CDR2 is SNEGSKA in the germline V gene (reference sequence). The V gene lost 1 base and the J gene lost 7 bases, with 10 bases spanning the gap. The CDR3 runs 12 residues. The CDR3, as DNA: TGCAGTGCTAGAGTATTGCGTAGTGGCTACACCTTC. Protein: CSARVLRSGYTF.

This clonotype has a single count. The genes are TRBV6-2 or TRBV6-3 and TRBJ1-5; TRBD1 is a possible D gene (5 bases). The CDR3 sequence is 15 residues long. Per the germline V gene, CDR1 is MNHEY and CDR2 is SVGEGT. Trimming took off 5 bases at V and 1 base at J, with 12 bases between the two ends. The CDR3 here is CASSPRGWSNQPQHF. For the CDR3, the DNA is TGTGCCAGCAGTCCAAGGGGTTGGAGCAATCAGCCCCAGCATTTT.

This chain links TRBV14 with TRBJ2-4; TRBD2 matches at 8 bases. Germline trimming cut 1 base from V and 0 bases from J; bases unmatched to any gene: 5. Germline values: CDR1 SGHDN, CDR2 FVKESK. This CDR3 spans 17 amino acids. The CDR3 spells CASSQGAGGPAKNIQYF. The CDR3 nucleotides read TGTGCCAGCAGCCAAGGGGCGGGGGGCCCAGCCAAAAACATTCAGTACTTC.

The gene calls are TRBV29-1 and TRBJ1-2; D is undetermined. The germline gives CDR1 SQVTM, CDR2 ANQGSEA. The CDR3 has 11 residues. V shed 4 bases and J shed 6 bases, with 9 bases lying between them. In DNA form, the CDR3 reads TGCAGCGTTGGAGGGAGGGATGGCTACACCTTC. It translates to CSVGGRDGYTF.

This clonotype was detected a few times. The CDR3 loop reads CASSYSRQGVDGGELFF. Here the CDR3 DNA reads TGTGCCAGCAGTTACTCGCGGCAGGGGGTTGATGGCGGGGAGCTGTTTTTT. The V gene is TRBV6-5, the J gene TRBJ2-2, with TRBD1 identical over 7 bases. This CDR3 has 17 amino acids. The ends lost 0 bases at V and 7 bases at J; junction bases unmatched: 11. CDR1 is MNHEY, CDR2 SVGAGI, per germline.

This clonotype was picked up a small number of times. The chain joins TRBV15 to TRBJ2-7; D is ambiguous. Germline V gene data show CDR1 as LNHNV and CDR2 as YYDKDF (reference sequence). V lost 0 bases and J 6 bases, leaving 15 bases between the germline ends. This CDR3 comprises 15 residues. The CDR3 region has the DNA TGTGCCACCAGCAGAGATGAGCCCGCTCACAGCGAGCAGTACTTC. Translation: CATSRDEPAHSEQYF.

This clonotype came up a few times. The CDR3 sequence: CASSTIGGGNYGYTF. The CDR3 coding sequence is TGCGCCAGCAGTACAATCGGGGGAGGGAACTATGGCTACACCTTC. The gene calls are TRBV4-1 and TRBJ1-2; D perhaps matches TRBD1 (5 bases). Germline V gene lookup returns CDR1 MGHRA and CDR2 YSYEKL. CDR3 length: 15 amino acids. V lost 6 bases to trimming and J lost 2 bases, with 16 bases between them.

This clonotype was seen repeatedly, ten times or more. The chain recombines TRBV7-9 with TRBJ2-5; D possibly matches TRBD1 or TRBD2 (6 bases each). The germline CDR1 and CDR2 sequences are SEHNR and FQNEAQ (reference sequence). The V and J ends lost 4 bases and 5 bases respectively, with 11 bases between them. This CDR3 has 13 amino acids. CDR3 amino acids: CASSSGGGETQYF. DNA of the CDR3: TGTGCCAGCAGCTCCGGGGGCGGGGAGACCCAGTACTTC.

This clonotype was seen many times. The chain uses TRBV12-5 and TRBJ1-5; D is uncertain. Germline V gene data show CDR1 as LGHNT and CDR2 as FRNRAP. The CDR3 length is 12 residues. Trimming left V 3 bases short and J 2 bases short, with 2 bases between. The DNA for the CDR3 is TGTGCTAGTGGTTTAGGCAATCAGCCCCAGCATTTT. It encodes CASGLGNQPQHF.

The chain uses TRBV11-2 and TRBJ2-1, with 9 bases lining up with TRBD2. Germline V gene sequence: CDR1 SGHAT, CDR2 FQNNGV. Losses at the gene ends were 5 bases for V and 1 base for J; bases not matched to a gene: 9. The CDR3 has 17 amino acids. The DNA for the CDR3 is TGTGCCAGCAGCCAGACTTGGACTAGCGAGTCCTACAATGAGCAGTTCTTC. It yields the protein CASSQTWTSESYNEQFF.

The chain joins TRBV7-6 to TRBJ2-5; D unresolved. The length of the CDR3 is 12 residues. Germline loops: CDR1 SGHVS, CDR2 FNYEAQ. V was trimmed by 0 bases and J by 8 bases, leaving 7 bases between them. CDR3 loop: CASSLATPTQYF. Here the CDR3 DNA reads TGTGCCAGCAGCTTAGCGACCCCTACCCAGTACTTC. The whole variable domain, remainder taken from reference TRBV7-6 and TRBJ2-5, is GAGVSQSPRYKVTKRGQDVALRCDPISGHVSLYWYRQALGQGPEFLTYFNYEAQQDKSGLPNDRFSAERPEGSISTLTIQRTEQRDSAMYRCASSLATPTQYFGPGTRLLVL.

The chain carries TRBV10-3 and TRBJ2-3; either TRBD1 or TRBD2 may supply D (8 bases each). The germline gives CDR1 ENHRY, CDR2 SYGVKD. V was clipped by 6 bases and J by 3 bases, with 25 bases between them. The CDR3 runs 18 residues. The DNA of the CDR3 is TGTGCCATCAGCACTTCGAGCGGGGGCCGACAGGGGACAGATACGCAGTATTTT. Its protein is CAISTSSGGRQGTDTQYF.